This TCR beta chain was identified in a study of CD8 T cells in Susac syndrome. cDNA came from around 0.54 to 1 ug RNA primed by random hexamers. One entry per CDR3 protein results from TCRdb running MiXCR on the immunoSEQ multiplex PCR reads. The sample carries tens of thousands of distinct CDR3 sequences, approximately 94% recorded once. The germline V gene encodes CDR1 SEHNR and CDR2 FQNEAQ (reference sequence). There are 12 residues in the CDR3. V gave up 7 bases and J gave up 5 bases, with 11 bases separating them. The gene calls are TRBV7-9 and TRBJ2-5; D gene uncertain. The clonotype comes from a human donor in good health. The specimen was CD8+ T cells from PBMCs. The CDR3 is CASNPGPETQYF. CDR3 bases: TGTGCCAGCAACCCAGGACCGGAGACCCAGTACTTC.